These T cell receptor beta chains were read from a single sample in a study of blood T cell repertoires in COVID-19. Profiling relied on immunoSEQ multiplex PCR, and the TCRdb table lists in-frame clones only, not all of them. The sample lists some 20,000 clones, 86% occurring once. The sequenced material came from peripheral blood. The receptors shown here come from a human donor in a cohort sampled during active COVID-19. Both conserved end residues are part of each CDR3. A D gene is named only where the DNA matches it firmly. Only some rows state a clone size, as once, few, many or a class for expanded clones.

V: TRBV27
D: .
size: .
J: TRBJ2-7
CDR3: CASSLGGAAGEQYF
DNA: TGTGCCAGCAGTTTGGGCGGGGCGGCGGGCGAGCAGTACTTC

V: TRBV14
D: .
size: few
J: TRBJ2-1
CDR3: CASSPELLGNGNNEQFF
DNA: TGTGCCAGCAGCCCTGAACTTCTAGGGAACGGGAACAATGAGCAGTTCTTC

V: TRBV6-5
D: TRBD1
size: .
J: TRBJ2-1
CDR3: CASRRGQGPYNEQFF
DNA: TGTGCCAGCAGACGAGGACAGGGGCCCTACAATGAGCAGTTCTTC

V: TRBV6-1
D: TRBD2
size: .
J: TRBJ2-7
CDR3: CASSESPTSGSYEQYF
DNA: TGTGCCAGCAGTGAAAGCCCGACTAGCGGGAGTTACGAGCAGTACTTC

V: TRBV6-1
D: TRBD1
size: .
J: TRBJ2-3
CDR3: CASSEMTGGSTDTQYF
DNA: TGTGCCAGCAGTGAAATGACAGGGGGGAGCACAGATACGCAGTATTTT

V: TRBV28
D: .
size: .
J: TRBJ1-5
CDR3: CASRPGRQLNQPQHF
DNA: TGTGCCAGCAGACCGGGCCGACAGTTAAATCAGCCCCAGCATTTT

V: TRBV10-2
D: .
size: few
J: TRBJ2-3
CDR3: CASSESPTSTDTQYF
DNA: TGCGCCAGCAGTGAGTCACCGACAAGCACAGATACGCAGTATTTT

V: TRBV4-1
D: .
size: few
J: TRBJ1-5
CDR3: CASSQDPGNSNQPQHF
DNA: TGCGCCAGCAGCCAAGACCCCGGGAATAGCAATCAGCCCCAGCATTTT

V: TRBV5-4
D: TRBD2
size: .
J: TRBJ2-1
CDR3: CASSFAREGGQEQFF
DNA: TGTGCCAGCAGCTTCGCGCGGGAGGGGGGTCAGGAGCAGTTCTTC

V: TRBV5-8
D: TRBD2
size: .
J: TRBJ2-1
CDR3: CASSLLAGATNEQFF
DNA: TGTGCCAGCAGCTTGTTAGCGGGGGCAACGAATGAGCAGTTCTTC

V: TRBV7-8
D: TRBD1
size: .
J: TRBJ1-1
CDR3: CASSFGQGVTEAFF
DNA: TGTGCCAGCAGCTTCGGCCAGGGGGTCACTGAAGCTTTCTTT

V: TRBV7-3
D: TRBD1
size: once
J: TRBJ2-1
CDR3: CASSPTGGLGEQFF
DNA: TGTGCCAGCAGCCCCACAGGGGGGTTGGGTGAGCAGTTCTTC

V: TRBV18
D: .
size: .
J: TRBJ1-2
CDR3: CASSPGRGDGYTF
DNA: TGTGCCAGCTCACCGGGCAGGGGAGATGGCTACACCTTC

V: TRBV4-1
D: TRBD2
size: once
J: TRBJ2-7
CDR3: CASSQALSGGSVYEQYF
DNA: TGCGCCAGCAGCCAAGCTCTCTCCGGGGGGAGCGTATACGAGCAGTACTTC

V: TRBV10-2
D: TRBD1
size: .
J: TRBJ2-6
CDR3: CASSESGTGLSGANVLTF
DNA: TGCGCCAGCAGTGAATCCGGGACAGGGTTATCTGGGGCCAACGTCCTGACTTTC

V: TRBV6-5
D: .
size: .
J: TRBJ2-2
CDR3: CASSRGNTGELFF
DNA: TGTGCCAGCAGTCGGGGGAACACCGGGGAGCTGTTTTTT

V: TRBV7-7
D: TRBD1
size: .
J: TRBJ2-5
CDR3: CASSLRDRRETQYF
DNA: TGTGCCAGCAGCTTAAGGGACAGGCGAGAGACCCAGTACTTC

V: TRBV25-1
D: .
size: .
J: TRBJ1-6
CDR3: CASSVGGPPLHF
DNA: TGTGCCAGCAGTGTAGGGGGACCACCCCTCCACTTT

V: TRBV4-1
D: TRBD2
size: .
J: TRBJ2-1
CDR3: CASSDGTSGSKGQQQFF
DNA: TGCGCCAGCAGCGATGGGACTAGCGGATCTAAGGGACAGCAGCAGTTCTTC

V: TRBV7-6
D: TRBD2
size: .
J: TRBJ2-7
CDR3: CQMSGSGTYEQYF
DNA: TGTCAAATGTCAGGGAGCGGGACCTACGAGCAGTACTTC

V: TRBV5-1
D: .
size: .
J: TRBJ2-1
CDR3: CASSLRGSAYNEQFF
DNA: TGCGCCAGCAGCTTGAGGGGGAGCGCCTACAATGAGCAGTTCTTC

V: TRBV7-6
D: TRBD1
size: .
J: TRBJ2-2
CDR3: CASSQRDSDNTGELFF
DNA: TGTGCCAGCAGCCAACGGGACAGCGATAACACCGGGGAGCTGTTTTTT

V: TRBV18
D: .
size: .
J: TRBJ2-3
CDR3: CASSPRTGVAGSTDTQYF
DNA: TGTGCCAGCTCACCCCGGACAGGGGTAGCGGGAAGCACAGATACGCAGTATTTT

V: TRBV9
D: TRBD1
size: .
J: TRBJ2-1
CDR3: CASSSNRGSSYNEQFF
DNA: TGTGCCAGCAGCTCCAACAGGGGCAGCTCCTACAATGAGCAGTTCTTC

V: TRBV20-1
D: TRBD2
size: .
J: TRBJ2-2
CDR3: CSASGVAGRPNTGELFF
DNA: TGCAGTGCTAGTGGGGTAGCGGGAAGGCCTAACACCGGGGAGCTGTTTTTT

V: TRBV20-1
D: .
size: once
J: TRBJ1-6
CDR3: CSASLTGNPYNSPLHF
DNA: TGCAGTGCTAGTCTTACAGGGAATCCCTATAATTCACCCCTCCACTTT

V: TRBV9
D: TRBD2
size: .
J: TRBJ2-3
CDR3: CASSSFGSSGTDTQYF
DNA: TGTGCCAGCAGTTCGTTCGGGTCTAGCGGGACAGATACGCAGTATTTT

V: TRBV19
D: .
size: .
J: TRBJ1-4
CDR3: CASQRQEATNEKLFF
DNA: TGTGCCAGTCAGCGACAGGAGGCAACTAATGAAAAACTGTTTTTT

V: TRBV7-6
D: .
size: few
J: TRBJ1-5
CDR3: CASSLTSGDQPQHF
DNA: TGTGCCAGCAGCTTAACATCGGGGGATCAGCCCCAGCATTTT

V: TRBV28
D: TRBD1
size: .
J: TRBJ2-1
CDR3: CASSLLGQGSHEQFF
DNA: TGTGCCAGCAGTTTATTGGGACAGGGAAGTCACGAGCAGTTCTTC

V: TRBV27
D: TRBD1
size: .
J: TRBJ2-1
CDR3: CASSPRQGAVNEQFF
DNA: TGTGCCAGCAGTCCAAGACAGGGGGCTGTCAATGAGCAGTTCTTC

V: TRBV3-1/TRBV3-2
D: .
size: .
J: TRBJ2-3
CDR3: CASSQDVVSTDTQYF
DNA: TGTGCCAGCAGCCAAGACGTAGTGAGCACAGATACGCAGTATTTT

V: TRBV11-1
D: .
size: few
J: TRBJ2-2
CDR3: CASSLSAGELFF
DNA: TGTGCCAGCAGCTTATCGGCCGGGGAGCTGTTTTTT